The 17 T cell receptor beta chains presented below share a single source sample, sequenced in a study of early T cells in non-severe SARS-CoV-2 infection. TCRdb reprocessed the 5' RACE reads with MiXCR, giving one entry per CDR3 protein. The top ten clones hold about 2.8% of a sample with roughly 60,000 distinct CDR3 sequences, about 10% of them seen once. The sample consisted of whole blood, taken at baseline. The source of these receptors is an adult who was a healthcare worker with PCR-confirmed SARS-CoV-2 infection or an uninfected control (not recorded which).

This clonotype was found a few times. The V gene is TRBV10-3, the J gene TRBJ2-7; 7 bases match TRBD1. The CDR3 is 15 amino acids. Germline V lookup: CDR1 ENHRY, CDR2 SYGVKD. The V gene end was trimmed by 2 bases and the J gene end by 3 bases; junction bases not matched to a gene: 7. CDR3 loop: CAISERGTALYEQYF. The DNA for the CDR3 is TGTGCCATCAGTGAGAGGGGGACAGCCCTCTACGAGCAGTACTTC.

This clonotype was seen at least ten times. This chain links TRBV25-1 with TRBJ1-2; tentative D call: TRBD1 (5 bases). The germline CDR1 and CDR2 sequences are MGHDK and SYGVNS. V shed 4 bases and J shed 4 bases, with 22 bases lying between them. CDR3 length: 17 residues. This chain's CDR3 is CASSGLGVGDGLYGYTF. The CDR3 bases are TGTGCCAGCAGTGGACTGGGTGTGGGGGACGGCCTCTATGGCTACACCTTC.

This clonotype was counted ten times or more. At one boundary the junction diverges from the germline segment, which might be a read error. V gene TRBV3-1 combines with J gene TRBJ2-7; 12 bases match TRBD2. This CDR3 has 17 residues. CDR1 is LGHDT and CDR2 is YNNKEL in the germline V gene (reference sequence). The DNA of the CDR3 is TGTGCCAGCAGACAAGACGCCCCCGGACTAGCGGGGTACGAGCAGTACTTC. Translated: CASRQDAPGLAGYEQYF.

This clonotype has at least ten counts. The gene calls are TRBV7-8 and TRBJ1-5; maybe TRBD1 (5 bases). This CDR3 region has 17 residues. The germline V gene has CDR1 SGHVS and CDR2 FQNEAQ. The V gene lost 5 bases and the J gene lost 0 bases, with 17 bases spanning the gap. The CDR3 DNA follows: TGTGCCAGCAGCGGCCGCGGCAGGGTGTATAGCAATCAGCCCCAGCATTTT. It yields the protein CASSGRGRVYSNQPQHF.

The rearrangement uses TRBV6-6 and TRBJ2-7; 13 nucleotides agree with TRBD2. With V trimmed by 4 bases and J by 5 bases, 11 bases remained unmatched. This CDR3 spans 17 amino acids. Germline assignment: CDR1 MNHNY and CDR2 SVGAGI (reference sequence). The CDR3 DNA reads as TGTGCCAGCAGTTCCCTCGCAAGGACTAGCGGGGGTCACGAGCAGTACTTC. Amino acid sequence: CASSSLARTSGGHEQYF.

This clonotype was observed at least ten times. This sequence joins TRBV10-1 and TRBJ2-1; 7 bases align to TRBD1. V was clipped by 3 bases and J by 15 bases; unmatched bases: 8. This CDR3 has 12 residues. In germline, CDR1 is WNHNN, CDR2 SYGVQD (reference sequence). The DNA for the CDR3 is TGCGCCAGCAGTGACCCCCCAGGGGGTCTGTTCTTC. It encodes CASSDPPGGLFF.

This clonotype was observed a few times. This chain joins TRBV23-1 and TRBJ1-5; D perhaps matches TRBD1 (5 bases). TRBV23-1 is given ORF status, its function remaining uncertain. The CDR3 loop spans 15 amino acids. Trimming removed 4 bases from V and 4 bases from J, with 14 bases in between. CDR3: CASSPGQAGNQPQHF. In DNA, the CDR3 is TGCGCCAGCAGTCCCGGGCAGGCAGGGAATCAGCCCCAGCATTTT.

This clonotype was detected only a few times. The V and J genes are TRBV28 and TRBJ1-6, with 7 positions matching TRBD1. Per the germline V gene, CDR1 is MDHEN and CDR2 is SYDVKM. The ends lost 4 bases at V and 4 bases at J; junction bases unmatched: 1. The CDR3 covers 14 residues. The CDR3 sequence is CASSSGQYNSPLHF. In nucleotides, the CDR3 is TGTGCCAGCAGTTCGGGACAGTATAATTCACCCCTCCACTTT.

V and J are TRBV11-2 and TRBJ2-3; D not resolved. CDR1 is SGHAT, CDR2 FQNNGV, per germline. The V end was cut by 5 bases, the J end by 2 bases, with 5 bases between. This CDR3 contains 12 residues. CDR3 in amino acids: CASSDNTDTQYF. The CDR3 nucleotides read TGTGCCAGCAGCGACAACACAGATACGCAGTATTTT.

The table lists this clonotype with a few counts. This chain links TRBV20-1 with TRBJ1-2; the D gene is possibly TRBD1 (5 bases). The germline V gene encodes CDR1 DFQATT and CDR2 SNEGSKA (reference sequence). This CDR3 contains 14 residues. Deletions cut 4 bases from V and 5 bases from J, with 17 bases between. The CDR3 DNA sequence: TGCAGTGCTACAAACAGGCCCAACGAATATGGCTACACCTTC. This encodes CSATNRPNEYGYTF.

The chain's CDR3 is CASSPPAATSTDTQYF. DNA of the CDR3: TGTGCCAGCTCACCACCGGCAGCTACTAGCACAGATACGCAGTATTTT. This chain joins TRBV18 and TRBJ2-3; D call uncertain. The CDR3 sequence is 16 residues long. Trimming took 0 bases from V and 0 from J, leaving 10 bases between them. CDR1 is KGHSH and CDR2 is LQKENI in the germline V gene.

This clonotype was counted at least ten times. The J gene is TRBJ1-2, the V gene TRBV6-5, with D hard to call. The CDR3 length is 14 residues. CDR1 and CDR2 from the germline V gene are MNHEY and SVGAGI. V was pared by 0 bases and J by 0 bases, with 5 bases between. DNA of the CDR3: TGTGCCAGCAGTTACTCTTCATCTAACTATGGCTACACCTTC. It is translated as CASSYSSSNYGYTF.

There are many counts of this clonotype. The chain couples TRBV2 to TRBJ1-3; D unresolved. CDR1 and CDR2 (germline): SNHLY, FYNNEI. The CDR3 contains 15 residues. Trimming took 6 bases from V and 5 from J, leaving 17 bases between them. CDR3 DNA: TGTGCCAGCAGGCCGGACGGCACTTTGAGAAACACCATATATTTT. Protein: CASRPDGTLRNTIYF.

The chain carries TRBV19 and TRBJ1-5, with 7 bases aligning to TRBD1. The J segment lost 4 bases and the V segment lost 9 bases, leaving 6 bases of the junction unmatched. Germline CDR1 is LNHDA and CDR2 is SQIVND (reference sequence). The CDR3 is 13 residues long. CDR3 DNA sequence: TGTGCCAGCAAGACAGGGATTAATCAGCCCCAGCATTTT. This gives the protein CASKTGINQPQHF.

The chain employs TRBV6-2 or TRBV6-3 and TRBJ1-2; D remains ambiguous. CDR1 MNHEY and CDR2 SVGEGT come from the germline V gene. V dropped 6 bases and J dropped 3 bases, with 14 bases sitting between them. The CDR3 contains 14 residues. DNA for the CDR3: TGTGCCAGCAGGGACGTGCAGATCTACTATGGCTACACCTTC. Protein sequence: CASRDVQIYYGYTF.

This clonotype was seen more than once but under ten times. DNA for the CDR3: TGCGCCAGCAGCCTGGGGGATGTCCCTCGGCCCCAGTACTTC. Residues: CASSLGDVPRPQYF. The V call is TRBV5-1, the J call TRBJ2-5; D is perhaps TRBD1 or TRBD2 (5 bases each). Germline V CDR1 and CDR2: SGHRS, YFSETQ. This CDR3 is built from 14 residues. Trimming pared 4 bases from V and 9 bases from J, leaving 19 bases between.

V and J are TRBV5-4 and TRBJ2-1, with D possibly matching TRBD2 (6 bases). V was pared by 4 bases and J by 3 bases, with 17 bases between. The CDR3 is made up of 16 amino acids. CDR1 is SGHNT, CDR2 YYREEE, per germline (reference sequence). Here the CDR3 DNA reads TGTGCCAGCAGCCGGGACCAACGACTAGGCTACAATGAGCAGTTCTTC. Protein: CASSRDQRLGYNEQFF.